The source of this T cell receptor beta chain is a study of blood T cell repertoires in COVID-19. Study summary: Specimens from acute and convalescent COVID-19 originated in the United States, Italy and Spain. Sources were T cells, B-cell-depleted T cells, or PBMCs; the material itself was cDNA or gDNA.

This clone was counted a single time. Original processing methods: Amplification with reference gene primers provided the estimates of nucleated cell counts. TCRdb keeps only in-frame clones here, not all; method: immunoSEQ multiplex PCR. Clone size and the V and J calls come from that table; the DNA yielded D and trimming. In the table there are around 100,000 clones, 70% to 80% of which are singletons. The CDR3 runs to 15 residues. The V and J ends lost 4 bases and 0 bases respectively, with 10 bases between them. Per germline, CDR1 KGHSY and CDR2 FQNENV. This clonotype originated in a man between 65 and 80 years old with active or convalescent COVID-19. V is TRBV16 and J is TRBJ2-1; TRBD1 might be the D (6 bases). Sequenced material: peripheral blood. The CDR3 DNA reads as TGTGCCAGCAGCCTACAGGGCTTCTCCTACAATGAGCAGTTCTTC. It specifies CASSLQGFSYNEQFF.